These T cell receptor beta chains were read from a single sample in a study of response to subunit inactivated influenza vaccine. TCRdb reprocessed the RT-PCR reads with MiXCR, giving one entry per CDR3 protein. The sample includes over 800,000 distinct CDR3 sequences, roughly 20% of them seen just once. Sequenced here: PBMCs from blood, sampled approximately 5 days after vaccination. The receptor source for this set is a man aged 50 to 60 who received an inactivated influenza vaccine. Both conserved end residues are part of each CDR3. Fields, in order: V gene, J gene, clone size, CDR3 length, D gene, CDR3 DNA, CDR3 protein. A D gene is named only where the DNA matches it firmly. Size is stated for part of the rows, as once, few or many counts, or as a class when the clone is expanded.

TRBV20-1,TRBJ2-1,-,15,-,TGCAGTGCTAGACCCACGGGACGGGCCTACAATGAGCAGTTCTTC,CSARPTGRAYNEQFF
TRBV18,TRBJ2-7,few,14,-,TGTGCCAGCTCACGTCAGGGGCCCTCCTACGAGCAGTACTTC,CASSRQGPSYEQYF
TRBV12-3/TRBV12-4,TRBJ2-2,few,15,TRBD1,TGTGCCAGCACTCCAATGACAGGGCTTTCCGGGGAGCTGTTTTTT,CASTPMTGLSGELFF
TRBV7-8,TRBJ2-5,-,16,TRBD1,TGTGCCAGCAGCAAACGGACAGGGGAATATCAAGAGACCCAGTACTTC,CASSKRTGEYQETQYF
TRBV5-1,TRBJ2-1,few,17,TRBD1,TGCGCCAGCAGCCCAACTCCTTCTGGGACAGGGTCCAATGAGCAGTTCTTC,CASSPTPSGTGSNEQFF
TRBV28,TRBJ2-7,-,13,TRBD2,TGTGCCAGCAAATTCCCAGCGGGGGGCGAGCAGTACTTC,CASKFPAGGEQYF
TRBV6-1,TRBJ2-3,many,18,TRBD2,TGTGCCAGCAATCCGGGGGGGAGGGCCATCTGGTCAGCAGATACGCAGTATTTT,CASNPGGRAIWSADTQYF
TRBV24-1,TRBJ2-1,few,16,-,TGTGCCACCAGTGATTTGCAGGCGGGACCCTACAATGAGCAGTTCTTC,CATSDLQAGPYNEQFF
TRBV10-3,TRBJ2-7,few,14,TRBD1,TGTGCCATCACACCGGGACAGGGGCCCTACGAGCAGTACTTC,CAITPGQGPYEQYF
TRBV5-1,TRBJ1-1,few,15,-,TGCGCCAGCAGCTTGGATGTAGGAGTGAACACTGAAGCTTTCTTT,CASSLDVGVNTEAFF
TRBV20-1,TRBJ2-7,few,15,-,TGCAGTGCTAGCCGGGACGGAAGTCGCTCCTACGAGCAGTACTTC,CSASRDGSRSYEQYF
TRBV21-1,TRBJ2-1,few,18,-,TGTGCCACCCTAGGACCCCGGCGGCTAGCGGAGGACTACAATGAGCAGTTCTTC,CATLGPRRLAEDYNEQFF
TRBV12-3/TRBV12-4,TRBJ2-2,many,15,TRBD2,TGTGCCAGCAGTCTAGCGGGAGGAAACACCGGGGAGCTGTTTTTT,CASSLAGGNTGELFF
TRBV6-5,TRBJ2-5,few,15,-,TGTGCCAGCAGTTACTCGTCGGGAGTCCCCTCCCCCCAGTACTTC,CASSYSSGVPSPQYF
TRBV3-1,TRBJ2-1,few,16,TRBD2,TGTGCCAGCAGCCAAGTCCGGGGGGGCCTTGAGAATGAGCAGTTCTTC,CASSQVRGGLENEQFF
TRBV7-9,TRBJ2-7,-,15,-,TGTGCCAGCAGCCTTGTCCTAGACAACAGATACGAGCAGTACTTC,CASSLVLDNRYEQYF
TRBV28,TRBJ2-5,-,15,-,TGTGCCAGCAGCATTCTCGGGACTCAACAAGAGACCCAGTACTTC,CASSILGTQQETQYF
TRBV28,TRBJ2-5,-,15,-,TGTGCCAGCAGTTTATGGGCCTCCTTTCAAGAGACCCAGTACTTC,CASSLWASFQETQYF
TRBV7-9,TRBJ1-1,-,15,-,TGTGCCAGCAGCTCCCAGAGACAGGAGAACTTTGAAGCTTTCTTT,CASSSQRQENFEAFF
TRBV6-2/TRBV6-3,TRBJ1-2,few,11,-,TGTGCCAGCATGGGGTACTATGGCTACACCTTC,CASMGYYGYTF
TRBV19,TRBJ1-5,-,16,-,TGTGCCAGTAGTATGGGCAGAACGGGCAGCAATCAGCCCCAGCATTTT,CASSMGRTGSNQPQHF
TRBV7-9,TRBJ2-1,few,16,TRBD1,TGTGCCAGCAGCTTAGTTTTGGGACAGGGTAACAATGAGCAGTTCTTC,CASSLVLGQGNNEQFF
TRBV5-1,TRBJ2-7,many,15,-,TGCGCCAGCAGCCTCTCCGTGCGTGCATCCTACGAGCAGTACTTC,CASSLSVRASYEQYF
TRBV28,TRBJ2-3,-,14,TRBD1,TGTGCCAGCACGGGACAGGGGGCCACAGATACGCAGTATTTT,CASTGQGATDTQYF
TRBV5-1,TRBJ1-2,-,14,-,TGCGCCAGCAGCTTGGTATCTTTTGACTATGGCTACACCTTC,CASSLVSFDYGYTF
TRBV7-9,TRBJ2-4,-,14,-,TGTGCCAGCAGCTTACCTGAAGCCAAAAACATTCAGTACTTC,CASSLPEAKNIQYF
TRBV7-9,TRBJ2-7,few,14,TRBD1,TGTGCCAGCAGTTCCGGGACAGGGTTTTTCGAGCAGTACTTC,CASSSGTGFFEQYF
TRBV7-2,TRBJ1-2,few,16,-,TGTGCCAGCAGCTATTTGACGGGACCGTCTAACTATGGCTACACCTTC,CASSYLTGPSNYGYTF
TRBV6-1,TRBJ2-3,-,16,TRBD2,TGTGCCAGCAGTGAAAAGCGGGAGAATTTTGGGGATACGCAGTATTTT,CASSEKRENFGDTQYF
TRBV28,TRBJ2-1,-,23,TRBD2,TGTGCCAGCAGTTTACGGCCCGGGAGAGGGCCTAGCGGGAGCGACTCTTCCTACAATGAGCAGTTCTTC,CASSLRPGRGPSGSDSSYNEQFF
TRBV12-3/TRBV12-4,TRBJ2-5,-,15,-,TGTGCCAGCAGTTTAGAACCAGGAACCAAAGAGACCCAGTACTTC,CASSLEPGTKETQYF
TRBV11-2,TRBJ2-1,few,13,-,TGTGCCAGCAGCCCAAGGAGCACCCATGAGCAGTTCTTC,CASSPRSTHEQFF
TRBV10-3,TRBJ1-6,many,18,-,TGTGCCATCAGTGAGTCGCGCAGACGGAGCTCCTATAATTCACCCCTCCACTTT,CAISESRRRSSYNSPLHF
TRBV11-2,TRBJ2-1,few,13,-,TGTGCCAGCAGCATCCCCGCCTACAATGAGCAGTTCTTC,CASSIPAYNEQFF
TRBV20-1,TRBJ1-6,few,13,TRBD1,TGCAGTGCTAAGACAGGGATCGGCTCACCCCTCCACTTT,CSAKTGIGSPLHF
TRBV19,TRBJ2-1,few,14,-,TGTGCCAGTAGTGATCGCGGGGCTTACAATGAGCAGTTCTTC,CASSDRGAYNEQFF
TRBV7-2,TRBJ1-5,once,15,-,TGTGCCAGCAGCCCACGGGACGGGGGGAATCAGCCCCAGCATTTT,CASSPRDGGNQPQHF
TRBV5-1,TRBJ1-2,few,15,-,TGCGCCAGCAGCTTCCGGGCGGACGGGGACTATGGCTACACCTTC,CASSFRADGDYGYTF
TRBV7-3,TRBJ2-2,-,15,-,TGTGCCAGCAGCTTAAAACGTGGGATCACCGGGGAGCTGTTTTTT,CASSLKRGITGELFF
TRBV7-2,TRBJ2-4,few,18,-,TGTGCCAGCAGCTTAGCAAGCCTCAGGGACCCTAAGGGGAACATTCAGTACTTC,CASSLASLRDPKGNIQYF
TRBV5-1,TRBJ2-5,few,11,-,TGCGCCAGCAGCCTTGAACGGACCCAGTACTTC,CASSLERTQYF
TRBV29-1,TRBJ1-1,many,11,TRBD1,TGCAGCGCCGGACAGGGGATAGAAGCTTTCTTT,CSAGQGIEAFF
TRBV15,TRBJ1-1,many,13,-,TGTGCCACCAGCAGAGCCAAGAACACTGAAGCTTTCTTT,CATSRAKNTEAFF
TRBV7-6,TRBJ1-5,few,13,TRBD1,TGTGCCAGCAGCCTTGGACAGGATCAGCCCCAGCATTTT,CASSLGQDQPQHF
TRBV15,TRBJ2-1,few,15,TRBD2,TGTGCCACCAGCAGATTATCGGGAGGGAAGGATGAGCAGTTCTTC,CATSRLSGGKDEQFF
TRBV5-6,TRBJ2-3,-,16,TRBD2,TGTGCCAGCTCCCCGTTCGGAGCGGGACTCACAGATACGCAGTATTTT,CASSPFGAGLTDTQYF
TRBV6-1,TRBJ2-1,few,14,TRBD2,TGTGCCAGCTCTTATAGGGAGGGCGTCCATGAGCAGTTCTTC,CASSYREGVHEQFF
TRBV4-3,TRBJ1-4,few,13,-,TGCGCCAGCAGCCAAGCGGAGAATGAAAAACTGTTTTTT,CASSQAENEKLFF
TRBV4-3,TRBJ2-3,-,14,-,TGCGCCAGCAGCCAAGAGGAGTCTGCCAGTACGCAGTATTTT,CASSQEESASTQYF
TRBV12-3/TRBV12-4,TRBJ1-1,many,16,TRBD1,TGTGCCAGCAGTCCTGGACAGGCCTGGGGGAACACTGAAGCTTTCTTT,CASSPGQAWGNTEAFF
TRBV28,TRBJ2-7,few,15,TRBD1,TGTGCCAGCAGTAATGCCTGGGACAGCACCTACGAGCAGTACTTC,CASSNAWDSTYEQYF
TRBV6-2/TRBV6-3,TRBJ2-3,-,19,TRBD2,TGTGCCAGCAGTCACAAGGCCGGACTAGCGGGAGGTCTGACAGATACGCAGTATTTT,CASSHKAGLAGGLTDTQYF
TRBV12-3/TRBV12-4,TRBJ2-5,few,15,-,TGTGCCAGCAGTTTAACCTCCCGCGAAGTGGAGACCCAGTACTTC,CASSLTSREVETQYF
TRBV7-9,TRBJ2-1,-,16,-,TGTGCCAGCAGCCGACCCGTAGGTCCGGGGATGAATGAGCAGTTCTTC,CASSRPVGPGMNEQFF
TRBV20-1,TRBJ2-5,-,12,TRBD1,TGCAGTGCTGGTAGACAGGGCTCGACCCAGTACTTC,CSAGRQGSTQYF
TRBV4-3,TRBJ1-5,-,16,-,TGCGCCAGCAGCCCAAATACAGGATTAGGAAATCAGCCCCAGCATTTT,CASSPNTGLGNQPQHF